This entry concerns a single T cell receptor (beta chain). Its antigen is not identified. This sample was taken from a study of cytomegalovirus exposure and HLA in healthy donors. In the study overall: Among 150 million to 200 million T cells, an earlier analysis found 117 million unique TCR beta sequences. Of all 400 or so donors who were genotyped, 75% to 85% belonged to the Caucasian-associated ancestry cluster.

This CDR3 comprises 15 residues. V was trimmed by 6 bases and J by 3 bases, leaving 20 bases between them. Germline V gene lookup returns CDR1 SQVTM and CDR2 ANQGSEA. PCR employed 60 Vbeta and 13 Jbeta primers. TCRdb's table, derived via immunoSEQ multiplex PCR, lists solely in-frame clones and lacks some. The sample totals about 74,000 clones. Points from the study as a whole: Overall, around 150 TCR beta chains were annotated as cytomegalovirus-associated. Later analysis associated a missense DCLRE1C variant with TCR beta V- and J-gene trimming.

Sequencing used PBMCs. The sequence was obtained from a female donor in good health and CMV-seropositive. The chain uses TRBV29-1 and TRBJ1-2; D perhaps matches TRBD1 (5 bases). CDR3 amino acids: CSVAQKLRVDYGYTF. Written as DNA, the CDR3 is TGCAGCGTCGCTCAAAAACTCAGGGTGGACTATGGCTACACCTTC.